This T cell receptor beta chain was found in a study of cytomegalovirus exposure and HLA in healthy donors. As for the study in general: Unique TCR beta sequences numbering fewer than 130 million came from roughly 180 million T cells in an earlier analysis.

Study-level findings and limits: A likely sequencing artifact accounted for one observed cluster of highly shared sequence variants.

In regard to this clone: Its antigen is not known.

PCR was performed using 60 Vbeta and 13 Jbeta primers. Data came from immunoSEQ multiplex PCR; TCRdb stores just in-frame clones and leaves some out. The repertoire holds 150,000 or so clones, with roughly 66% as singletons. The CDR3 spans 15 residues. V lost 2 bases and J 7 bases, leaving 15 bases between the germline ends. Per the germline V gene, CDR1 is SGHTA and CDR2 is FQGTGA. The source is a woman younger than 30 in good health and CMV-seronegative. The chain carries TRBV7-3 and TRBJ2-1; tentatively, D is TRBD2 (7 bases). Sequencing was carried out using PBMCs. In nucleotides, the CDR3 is TGTGCCAGCAGCTTATATAGGGGAGGGGGGAATGAGCAGTTCTTC. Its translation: CASSLYRGGGNEQFF.